Listed here are 20 T cell receptor beta chains from one sample, sequenced in a study of blood T cell repertoires in COVID-19. Here immunoSEQ multiplex PCR was the method, and the copy in TCRdb shows in-frame clones only, minus some. The sample shows approximately 72,000 clones, roughly 86% of them seen only once. The sample consisted of peripheral blood. The receptor source for this set is a woman aged 55-70 years with acute or convalescent COVID-19.

The chain links TRBV25-1 to TRBJ1-5; D perhaps matches TRBD1 (6 bases). With 4 bases removed from V and 0 bases from J, the gap between germline ends came to 19 bases. CDR3 length: 18 amino acids. From germline, CDR1 is MGHDK and CDR2 SYGVNS. DNA of the CDR3: TGTGCCAGCAGTGCCTTAGGACAGCAAGGGGATAGCAATCAGCCCCAGCATTTT. Its translation is CASSALGQQGDSNQPQHF.

The rearrangement joins TRBV3-1 (or the pseudogene TRBV3-2) to TRBJ2-2; D is perhaps TRBD1 (6 bases). Looked up from germline, CDR1 is LGHDT and CDR2 is YNNKEL (reference sequence). The CDR3 runs to 15 residues. V was cut by 4 bases and J by 12 bases, with 21 bases left in between. CDR3 region: CASSPRGTHTDKLFF. The DNA of the CDR3 is TGTGCCAGCAGCCCCCGAGGGACACATACCGATAAGCTGTTTTTT.

V is TRBV19 and J is TRBJ2-1; the D is unclear. The CDR3 length is 15 residues. Germline assignment: CDR1 LNHDA and CDR2 SQIVND (reference sequence). Trimming left V 1 base short and J 0 bases short, with 7 bases between. CDR3 amino acids: CASSIGRSSYNEQFF. In nucleotides, the CDR3 is TGTGCCAGTAGTATAGGGCGGAGCTCCTACAATGAGCAGTTCTTC.

The J gene is TRBJ1-5, the V gene TRBV3-1 (or the pseudogene TRBV3-2); TRBD1 matches at 7 bases. Trimming took 6 bases from V and 5 from J; bases not matched to a gene: 1. Germline V CDR1 and CDR2: LGHDT, YNNKEL (reference sequence). There are 12 residues in the CDR3. CDR3 loop: CASSQGDQPQHF. The CDR3 DNA follows: TGTGCCAGCAGTCAGGGGGATCAGCCCCAGCATTTT.

V gene TRBV30 combines with J gene TRBJ1-1; no definite D call. V lost 2 bases to trimming and J lost 10 bases, with 14 bases between them. Germline loops: CDR1 GTSNPN, CDR2 SVGIG (reference sequence). This CDR3 contains 12 residues. The CDR3 DNA is TGTGCCTGGAGTAGGGAGCCTCGGGGAGCTTTCTTT. This translates into CAWSREPRGAFF.

The chain is built from TRBV3-1 (or the pseudogene TRBV3-2) and TRBJ1-2; 9 positions match TRBD1. Germline V gene lookup returns CDR1 LGHDT and CDR2 YNNKEL (reference sequence). CDR3 size: 14 residues. Trimming at V came to 0 bases and at J to 10 bases, leaving 6 bases not matched to a gene. In DNA form, the CDR3 reads TGTGCCAGCAGCCAAGATTTCACAGGGGGCATCTACACCTTC. Translating it yields CASSQDFTGGIYTF.

The chain uses TRBV27 and TRBJ2-7, with 7 positions matching TRBD1. The germline CDR1 and CDR2 sequences are MNHEY and SMNVEV (reference sequence). The CDR3 covers 13 residues. V lost 5 bases and J lost 3; bases outside the gene matches: 4. The CDR3 loop reads CASSPWDSYEQYF. The CDR3 nucleotides are TGTGCCAGCAGTCCGTGGGACAGCTACGAGCAGTACTTC.

This chain links TRBV28 with TRBJ1-1; D not resolved. The V gene lost 5 bases and the J gene lost 3 bases, with 13 bases spanning the gap. The CDR3 sequence is 14 residues long. From germline, CDR1 is MDHEN and CDR2 SYDVKM. The CDR3 loop reads CASSPPGVHTEAFF. In DNA form, the CDR3 reads TGTGCCAGCAGTCCCCCCGGGGTCCACACTGAAGCTTTCTTT.

The chain couples TRBV5-1 to TRBJ2-5; TRBD1 matches 8 bases. CDR1 is SGHRS and CDR2 is YFSETQ in the germline V gene. The length of the CDR3 is 13 residues. V dropped 4 bases and J dropped 5; count of bases not matched to a gene: 4. In DNA form, the CDR3 reads TGCGCCAGCAGCACCGGACAGGGTGAGACCCAGTACTTC. Protein product: CASSTGQGETQYF.

The chain has TRBV19 and TRBJ1-3; D is undetermined. This CDR3 is built from 15 residues. The ends were cut back, 6 bases at V and 0 bases at J, with 12 bases in the middle. CDR1 is LNHDA, CDR2 SQIVND, per germline (reference sequence). The CDR3 protein is CASRPRGFSGNTIYF. CDR3 DNA sequence: TGTGCCAGTAGGCCGCGAGGTTTCTCTGGAAACACCATATATTTT.

V and J are TRBV5-1 and TRBJ2-1; 7 bases are a match to TRBD2. The germline CDR1 and CDR2 sequences are SGHRS and YFSETQ. V shed 5 bases and J 5 bases; nucleotides not matched to a gene: 4. The CDR3 spans 13 residues. The CDR3: CASSMGGNNEQFF. CDR3 bases: TGCGCCAGCAGTATGGGGGGGAACAATGAGCAGTTCTTC.

The chain joins TRBV6-1 to TRBJ1-4; TRBD1 matches at 9 bases. Germline CDR1 is MNHNS and CDR2 is SASEGT. After removal of 4 bases from V and 5 bases from J, the junction contained 17 bases not matched to a gene. This CDR3 is 19 amino acids long. As DNA, the CDR3 is TGTGCCAGCAGTGTCCGGGACAGGGCTACCCGCGGGAAAAATGAAAAACTGTTTTTT. Encoded protein: CASSVRDRATRGKNEKLFF.

Comments on this clone: One end of the junction does not line up with germline, which may come from a read error. This chain uses TRBV19 with TRBJ1-4, with TRBD1 matching 9 bases. CDR3 length: 15 residues. From germline, CDR1 is LNHDA and CDR2 SQIVND (reference sequence). The CDR3 nucleotides read TGTGCCAGTAGTACGACAGGGGGGTCTAAAGAAAAACTGTTTTTT. Its translation is CASSTTGGSKEKLFF.

This chain uses TRBV5-1 with TRBJ1-6; the match to TRBD1 covers 7 bases. Per germline, CDR1 SGHRS and CDR2 YFSETQ. Trimming at V came to 4 bases and at J to 10 bases, leaving 8 bases not matched to a gene. This CDR3 spans 14 amino acids. The CDR3 spells CASSPTGVGSPLHF. The CDR3 DNA is TGCGCCAGCAGCCCTACAGGGGTGGGATCACCCCTCCACTTT. Together with reference TRBV5-1 and TRBJ1-6, the CDR3 gives the full variable domain: KAGVTQTPRYLIKTRGQQVTLSCSPISGHRSVSWYQQTPGQGLQFLFEYFSETQRNKGNFPGRFSGRQFSNSRSEMNVSTLELGDSALYLCASSPTGVGSPLHFGNGTRLTVT.

Concerning this clone: This specimen includes other DNA sequences encoding the same CDR3. The rearrangement joins TRBV12-3 or TRBV12-4 to TRBJ1-4; 8 bases line up with TRBD1. Trimming at V came to 5 bases and at J to 7 bases, leaving 3 bases not matched to a gene. The CDR3 totals 13 residues. In DNA form, the CDR3 reads TGTGCCAGCAGTCGGACAGGGCTTGAAAAACTGTTTTTT. This sequence encodes CASSRTGLEKLFF.

This rearrangement joins TRBV11-2 to TRBJ1-3; D remains unclear. CDR1 and CDR2 (germline): SGHAT, FQNNGV. V was shortened by 1 base and J by 4 bases, with 11 bases between the two germline ends. The CDR3 covers 15 residues. The CDR3 region has the DNA TGTGCCAGCAGCTTAGCGCGGGGAGGCGGAAACACCATATATTTT. It translates to CASSLARGGGNTIYF.

V usage is TRBV5-1 and J usage is TRBJ2-2; 7 bases map to TRBD2. The CDR3 spans 16 residues. CDR1 SGHRS and CDR2 YFSETQ come from the germline V gene. V shed 1 base and J 4 bases; nucleotides not matched to a gene: 7. The CDR3 bases are TGCGCCAGCAGCTTGAGGTCCGGGGGGAGCACCGGGGAGCTGTTTTTT. Protein product: CASSLRSGGSTGELFF.

The V gene is TRBV6-5, the J gene TRBJ1-3, with TRBD1 matching over 7 bases. The germline CDR1 and CDR2 sequences are MNHEY and SVGAGI. V trimming: 7 bases; J trimming: 8 bases; junction bases outside the gene matches: 11. The CDR3 totals 14 residues. This CDR3 reads CASIGDRVKDTIYF. Here the CDR3 DNA reads TGTGCCAGCATCGGAGACAGGGTAAAGGACACCATATATTTT.

This chain uses TRBV14 with TRBJ1-2; TRBD1 matches 7 bases. J lost 4 bases, V lost 4 bases, and 9 bases had no gene match. Germline-derived CDR1 and CDR2 are SGHDN and FVKESK. The CDR3 has 15 amino acids. CDR3 nucleotides: TGTGCCAGCAGCCTTCGACAGGGCGGCGGCTATGGCTACACCTTC. This translates into CASSLRQGGGYGYTF. Filled out from reference TRBV14 and TRBJ1-2, the complete variable domain reads EAGVTQFPSHSVIEKGQTVTLRCDPISGHDNLYWYRRVMGKEIKFLLHFVKESKQDESGMPNNRFLAERTGGTYSTLKVQPAELEDSGVYFCASSLRQGGGYGYTFGSGTRLTVV.

The V gene is TRBV7-3, the J gene TRBJ2-1; TRBD2 matches 7 bases. V dropped 2 bases and J dropped 3; count of bases not matched to a gene: 1. This CDR3 contains 14 residues. Germline-derived CDR1 and CDR2 are SGHTA and FQGTGA. In DNA form, the CDR3 reads TGTGCCAGCAGCTTATCGGGGGGCTACAATGAGCAGTTCTTC. This sequence encodes CASSLSGGYNEQFF.